Listed here are 27 T cell receptor beta chains from one sample, sequenced in a study of a mutant IDH1 vaccine in newly diagnosed glioma. Only in-frame clones appear in the TCRdb table, and some are missing; sequencing was by immunoSEQ multiplex PCR. The sample shows about 66,000 clones, 65% to 90% of them seen only once. Time point noted: baseline, week 1 (first vaccination visit). Documented treatment: pre-vaccination baseline after standard-of-care therapy. The source material was PBMCs, sampled from a glioma patient treated with radiotherapy, temozolomide or both. Receptors originate from a man aged 25-45 years with glioma.

This chain connects TRBV7-7 to TRBJ1-5, with D uncertain. Trimming took off 0 bases at V and 5 bases at J, with 5 bases between the two ends. There are 13 residues in the CDR3. The germline V gene encodes CDR1 SSHAT and CDR2 FNYEAQ (reference sequence). The CDR3 here is CASSLALDQPQHF. CDR3 sequence (DNA): TGTGCCAGCAGCTTAGCGTTAGATCAGCCCCAGCATTTT.

This chain uses TRBV6-6 with TRBJ2-5, with TRBD2 matching over 10 bases. V trimming: 5 bases; J trimming: 2 bases; junction bases outside the gene matches: 8. Germline assignment: CDR1 MNHNY and CDR2 SVGAGI (reference sequence). The CDR3 loop spans 16 amino acids. CDR3 bases: TGTGCCAGCAGTCCAGTAGGAGCGGGGGGGCAAGAGACCCAGTACTTC. Protein sequence: CASSPVGAGGQETQYF.

The V gene is TRBV6-1, the J gene TRBJ1-5; the match to TRBD1 covers 7 bases. V was clipped by 3 bases and J by 5 bases; unmatched bases: 1. The CDR3 spans 13 residues. Germline assignment: CDR1 MNHNS and CDR2 SASEGT. CDR3 amino acids: CASSDQGDQPQHF. The CDR3 DNA follows: TGTGCCAGCAGTGACCAGGGGGATCAGCCCCAGCATTTT.

The rearrangement uses TRBV6-5 and TRBJ2-2; D is unresolved. Germline V gene sequence: CDR1 MNHEY, CDR2 SVGAGI. Trimming removed 4 bases from V and 3 bases from J, with 15 bases in between. This CDR3 is built from 16 residues. DNA for the CDR3: TGTGCCAGCAGTTTCGACCGGGTCCTATACACCGGGGAGCTGTTTTTT. This translates into CASSFDRVLYTGELFF.

The rearrangement joins TRBV19 to TRBJ2-3; TRBD1 aligns across 11 bases. This CDR3 contains 14 residues. V dropped 7 bases and J dropped 8; count of bases not matched to a gene: 8. Germline CDR1 and CDR2: LNHDA and SQIVND (reference sequence). CDR3 in DNA: TGTGCCAGTAACACCCGGGACAGGGGGTCTACGCAGTATTTT. Translation: CASNTRDRGSTQYF.

This clone was detected only a few times. Its ends do not fully match the called genes, so a read error is possible. This chain links TRBV5-1 with TRBJ2-7; TRBD1 agrees at 10 bases. This CDR3 contains 16 residues. CDR1 is SGHRS, CDR2 YFSETQ, per germline. In nucleotides, the CDR3 is TGCGCCAGCAGCCTACGGGGACAGGGGTACAACCTACTTTTGCACTTC. Its protein is CASSLRGQGYNLLLHF.

The chain couples TRBV5-8 to TRBJ2-7; a possible D gene is TRBD1 (6 bases). CDR3 size: 15 residues. Trimming left V 2 bases short and J 2 bases short, with 14 bases between. In germline, CDR1 is SGHTS, CDR2 YDEGEE. The CDR3 loop is CASSLPGVKAYEQYF. CDR3 nucleotides: TGTGCCAGCAGCTTACCAGGGGTTAAGGCCTACGAGCAGTACTTC.

This sequence joins TRBV19 and TRBJ1-4, with D possibly TRBD1 on 6 matching bases. The length of the CDR3 is 15 residues. Germline-derived CDR1 and CDR2 are LNHDA and SQIVND (reference sequence). Trimming took 6 bases from V and 4 from J, leaving 15 bases between them. CDR3 region: CASSDVGAGNEKLFF. Written as DNA, the CDR3 is TGTGCCAGTAGCGACGTGGGGGCGGGTAATGAAAAACTGTTTTTT.

The gene calls are TRBV18 and TRBJ1-5; D is unresolved. V lost 6 bases and J 0 bases, leaving 9 bases between the germline ends. The germline V gene has CDR1 KGHSH and CDR2 LQKENI. The length of the CDR3 is 14 residues. CDR3 coding DNA: TGTGCCAGCTCGCCCCAGGATAGCAATCAGCCCCAGCATTTT. This translates into CASSPQDSNQPQHF.

This clone has just a few counts. The chain combines TRBV27 with TRBJ1-1, with D hard to call. The CDR3 spans 15 residues. The germline V gene encodes CDR1 MNHEY and CDR2 SMNVEV (reference sequence). Trimming pared 10 bases from V and 4 bases from J, leaving 22 bases between. The CDR3 here is CATERVRGKGTEAFF. The CDR3 DNA reads TGTGCCACCGAACGGGTCCGAGGGAAGGGCACTGAAGCTTTCTTT.

This chain links TRBV7-8 with TRBJ1-1, with D perhaps matching TRBD1 (5 bases). The CDR3 has 17 amino acids. Trimming left V 1 base short and J 1 base short, with 16 bases between. Germline lookup yields CDR1 SGHVS and CDR2 FQNEAQ. The CDR3 nucleotides are TGTGCCAGCAGCTTAGGATATAGGGGCGGGCGGAACACTGAAGCTTTCTTT. This gives the protein CASSLGYRGGRNTEAFF. Complete variable domain (other parts from reference TRBV7-8 and TRBJ1-1): GAGVSQSPRYKVAKRGQDVALRCDPISGHVSLFWYQQALGQGPEFLTYFQNEAQLDKSGLPSDRFFAERPEGSVSTLKIQRTQQEDSAVYLCASSLGYRGGRNTEAFFGQGTRLTVV.

This sequence joins TRBV6-5 and TRBJ2-2; no clear D gene. This CDR3 spans 13 amino acids. Deletions cut 10 bases from V and 3 bases from J, with 12 bases between. Germline assignment: CDR1 MNHEY and CDR2 SVGAGI. CDR3 protein: CAMGNGDTGELFF. The CDR3 nucleotides are TGTGCCATGGGCAATGGGGACACCGGGGAGCTGTTTTTT.

V gene TRBV6-4 combines with J gene TRBJ1-2, with 8 bases identical to TRBD1. The CDR3 extends over 15 amino acids. Germline assignment: CDR1 MRHNA and CDR2 SNTAGT. The V gene end was trimmed by 3 bases and the J gene end by 3 bases; junction bases not matched to a gene: 6. As DNA, the CDR3 is TGTGCCAGCAGTGAAGGGGGACAGGACTACTATGGCTACACCTTC. It specifies CASSEGGQDYYGYTF.

This chain links TRBV14 with TRBJ1-6, with TRBD1 matching over 7 bases. CDR1 and CDR2 (germline): SGHDN, FVKESK. The J segment lost 7 bases and the V segment lost 6 bases, leaving 9 bases of the junction unmatched. The CDR3 is 15 amino acids. CDR3 in amino acids: CASSRLGTANSPLHF. The CDR3 DNA follows: TGTGCCAGCAGTCGTTTGGGGACAGCGAATTCACCCCTCCACTTT.

This clone was counted only a few times. V and J are TRBV5-8 and TRBJ1-2; no definite D call. Trimming stripped 4 bases from V and 5 bases from J, with 9 bases between. Germline values: CDR1 SGHTS, CDR2 YDEGEE. This CDR3 region has 12 residues. CDR3 nucleotides: TGTGCCAGCAGCCTAGACCGTTATGGCTACACCTTC. Its translation is CASSLDRYGYTF.

The CDR3 DNA follows: TGTGCCAGCAGCTCGGAGTGGGAGGGTACTGAAGCTTTCTTT. Encoded protein: CASSSEWEGTEAFF. The rearrangement links TRBV7-9 to TRBJ1-1; no reliable D call. CDR3 length: 14 amino acids. The V end was cut by 4 bases, the J end by 5 bases, with 14 bases between. Germline CDR1 SEHNR, CDR2 FQNEAQ (reference sequence).

The chain recombines TRBV5-1 with TRBJ1-1; TRBD1 aligns across 8 bases. Germline assignment: CDR1 SGHRS and CDR2 YFSETQ. The CDR3 length is 16 residues. V lost 0 bases, J lost 1 base, and 5 bases stayed unmatched. CDR3 region: CASSLVTGGRNTEAFF. In nucleotides, the CDR3 is TGCGCCAGCAGCTTGGTTACAGGGGGGAGGAACACTGAAGCTTTCTTT.

This chain connects TRBV10-1 to TRBJ2-7, with 9 positions matching TRBD1. The V and J ends lost 5 bases and 4 bases, in that order; junction bases with no gene match: 6. This CDR3 contains 14 residues. Per germline, CDR1 WNHNN and CDR2 SYGVQD (reference sequence). CDR3 loop: CASSQDRGRYEQYF. CDR3 in DNA: TGCGCCAGCAGTCAGGACAGGGGTCGGTACGAGCAGTACTTC.

The rearrangement uses TRBV6-5 and TRBJ2-2; 8 positions agree with TRBD2. This CDR3 region has 16 residues. CDR1 and CDR2 from the germline V gene are MNHEY and SVGAGI. With 0 bases clipped from V and 3 bases from J, the junction kept 3 bases outside the gene matches. CDR3 sequence: CASSYSTLADTGELFF. CDR3 bases: TGTGCCAGCAGTTACTCGACACTAGCGGACACCGGGGAGCTGTTTTTT.

The V gene is TRBV28, the J gene TRBJ1-5; 7 bases line up with TRBD1. The CDR3 extends over 15 amino acids. Germline V lookup: CDR1 MDHEN, CDR2 SYDVKM. The J segment lost 5 bases and the V segment lost 2 bases, leaving 6 bases of the junction unmatched. CDR3 residues: CASSLPGGGDQPQHF. The CDR3 coding sequence is TGTGCCAGCAGTTTACCAGGGGGTGGGGATCAGCCCCAGCATTTT.

The genes are TRBV6-5 and TRBJ2-1; D is unclear. CDR1 is MNHEY and CDR2 is SVGAGI in the germline V gene. Trimming took off 2 bases at V and 5 bases at J, with 10 bases between the two ends. CDR3 length equals 14 residues. CDR3: CASSYLGPNNEQFF. The CDR3 coding sequence is TGTGCCAGCAGTTACCTGGGCCCAAACAATGAGCAGTTCTTC.

The gene calls are TRBV6-1 and TRBJ1-2; D is undetermined. Germline lookup yields CDR1 MNHNS and CDR2 SASEGT. This CDR3 spans 12 amino acids. Trimming stripped 6 bases from V and 4 bases from J, with 9 bases between. As DNA, the CDR3 is TGTGCCAGCAGCGAGTCCGGCTATGGCTACACCTTC. It translates to CASSESGYGYTF.

V usage is TRBV4-1 and J usage is TRBJ1-2; a possible D gene is TRBD1 (5 bases). Germline V gene sequence: CDR1 MGHRA, CDR2 YSYEKL. This CDR3 has 15 amino acids. The ends were cut back, 1 base at V and 0 bases at J, with 9 bases in the middle. The CDR3 loop reads CASSQVAGTNYGYTF. In DNA form, the CDR3 reads TGCGCCAGCAGCCAAGTCGCAGGGACTAACTATGGCTACACCTTC.

With respect to this clone: Within the sample, other DNA sequences also encode this same CDR3. The chain recombines TRBV6-5 with TRBJ2-7; D ambiguous. With 6 bases removed from V and 1 base from J, the gap between germline ends came to 7 bases. From germline, CDR1 is MNHEY and CDR2 SVGAGI. The CDR3 length is 12 residues. DNA of the CDR3: TGTGCCAGCAGCTCGGGTTCCTACGAGCAGTACTTC. As protein: CASSSGSYEQYF.

The chain combines TRBV10-1 with TRBJ2-4, with a weak D call TRBD2 (7 bases). The CDR3 runs to 15 residues. CDR1 and CDR2 from the germline V gene are WNHNN and SYGVQD (reference sequence). The germline V and J ends were trimmed by 2 bases and 9 bases, with 17 bases remaining between them. The CDR3 is CASSEGGQGRGIQYF. The CDR3 DNA follows: TGCGCCAGCAGTGAGGGTGGGCAGGGGAGGGGCATTCAGTACTTC.

This chain uses TRBV18 with TRBJ2-7, with a weak D call TRBD1 (5 bases). V dropped 3 bases and J dropped 2 bases, with 20 bases sitting between them. The CDR3 runs to 17 residues. Germline CDR1 and CDR2: KGHSH and LQKENI. This CDR3 is CASSPPTESPKAYEQYF. The CDR3 bases are TGTGCCAGCTCACCTCCGACAGAATCCCCTAAAGCCTACGAGCAGTACTTC.

V and J are TRBV18 and TRBJ1-5; TRBD1 agrees at 8 bases. From germline, CDR1 is KGHSH and CDR2 LQKENI. Trimming at V came to 3 bases and at J to 3 bases, leaving 4 bases not matched to a gene. This CDR3 is 15 amino acids long. This CDR3 is CASSPGQVTNQPQHF. CDR3 DNA: TGTGCCAGCTCACCGGGACAGGTGACCAATCAGCCCCAGCATTTT.